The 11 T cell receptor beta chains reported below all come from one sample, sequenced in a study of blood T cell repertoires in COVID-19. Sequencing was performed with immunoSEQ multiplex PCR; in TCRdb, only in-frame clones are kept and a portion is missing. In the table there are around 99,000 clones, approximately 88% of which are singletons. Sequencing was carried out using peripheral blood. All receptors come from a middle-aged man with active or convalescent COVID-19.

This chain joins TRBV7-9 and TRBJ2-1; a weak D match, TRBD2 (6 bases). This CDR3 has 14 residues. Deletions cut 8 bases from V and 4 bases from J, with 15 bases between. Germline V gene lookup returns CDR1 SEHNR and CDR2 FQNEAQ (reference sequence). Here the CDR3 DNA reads TGTGCCAGCTGCCGAGGAGGGTCGTACAATGAGCAGTTCTTC. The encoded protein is CASCRGGSYNEQFF.

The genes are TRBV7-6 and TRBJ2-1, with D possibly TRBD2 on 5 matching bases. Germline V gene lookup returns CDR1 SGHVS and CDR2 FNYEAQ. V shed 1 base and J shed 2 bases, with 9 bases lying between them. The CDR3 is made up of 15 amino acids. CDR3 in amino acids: CASSLDSDPYNEQFF. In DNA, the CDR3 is TGTGCCAGCAGCTTAGATAGCGACCCCTACAATGAGCAGTTCTTC. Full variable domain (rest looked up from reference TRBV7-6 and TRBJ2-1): GAGVSQSPRYKVTKRGQDVALRCDPISGHVSLYWYRQALGQGPEFLTYFNYEAQQDKSGLPNDRFSAERPEGSISTLTIQRTEQRDSAMYRCASSLDSDPYNEQFFGPGTRLTVL.

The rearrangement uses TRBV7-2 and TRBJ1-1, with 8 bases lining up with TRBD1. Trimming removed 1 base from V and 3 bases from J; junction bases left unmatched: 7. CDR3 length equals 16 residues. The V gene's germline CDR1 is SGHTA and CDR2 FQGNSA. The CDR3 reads CASSLGVTGADTEAFF. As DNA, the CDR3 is TGTGCCAGCAGCTTAGGGGTGACAGGGGCGGACACTGAAGCTTTCTTT.

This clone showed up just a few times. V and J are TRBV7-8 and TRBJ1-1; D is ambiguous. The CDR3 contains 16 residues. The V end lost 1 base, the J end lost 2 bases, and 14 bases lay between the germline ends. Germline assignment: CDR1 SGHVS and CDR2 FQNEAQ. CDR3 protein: CASSLVPVGVNTEAFF. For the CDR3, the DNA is TGTGCCAGCAGCTTAGTGCCGGTCGGGGTAAACACTGAAGCTTTCTTT.

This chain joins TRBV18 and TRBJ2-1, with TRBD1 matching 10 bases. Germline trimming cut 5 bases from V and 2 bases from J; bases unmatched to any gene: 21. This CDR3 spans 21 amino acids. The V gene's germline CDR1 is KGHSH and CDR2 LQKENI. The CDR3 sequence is CASSFGQGEGTRMLPYNEQFF. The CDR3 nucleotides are TGTGCCAGCTCATTTGGACAGGGGGAAGGGACTAGGATGCTCCCCTACAATGAGCAGTTCTTC.

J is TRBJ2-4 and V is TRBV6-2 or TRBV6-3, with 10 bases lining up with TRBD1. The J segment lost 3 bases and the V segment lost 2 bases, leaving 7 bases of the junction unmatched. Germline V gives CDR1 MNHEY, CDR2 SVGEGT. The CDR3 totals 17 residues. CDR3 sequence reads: CASSYGGQGSGKNIQYF. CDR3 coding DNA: TGTGCCAGCAGTTACGGGGGACAGGGGTCTGGCAAAAACATTCAGTACTTC.

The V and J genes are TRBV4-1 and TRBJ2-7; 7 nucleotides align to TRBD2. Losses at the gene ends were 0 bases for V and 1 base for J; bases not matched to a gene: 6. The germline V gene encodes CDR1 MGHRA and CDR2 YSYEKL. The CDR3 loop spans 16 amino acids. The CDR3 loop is CASSQEIGEGSYEQYF. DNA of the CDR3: TGCGCCAGCAGCCAAGAGATAGGGGAGGGGTCCTACGAGCAGTACTTC.

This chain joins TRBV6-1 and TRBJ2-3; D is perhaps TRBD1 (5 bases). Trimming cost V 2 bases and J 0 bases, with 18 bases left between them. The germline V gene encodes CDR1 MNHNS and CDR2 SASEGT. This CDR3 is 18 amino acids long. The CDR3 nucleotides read TGTGCCAGCAGTGAATATAAGGGGTTAGAACCTAGCACAGATACGCAGTATTTT. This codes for CASSEYKGLEPSTDTQYF.

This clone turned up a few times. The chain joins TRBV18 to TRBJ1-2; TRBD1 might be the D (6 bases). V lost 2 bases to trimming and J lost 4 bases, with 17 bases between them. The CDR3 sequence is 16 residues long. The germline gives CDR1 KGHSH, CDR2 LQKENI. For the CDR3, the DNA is TGTGCCAGCTCACCAGTAACAGGGTCGGAGATCTATGGCTACACCTTC. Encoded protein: CASSPVTGSEIYGYTF.

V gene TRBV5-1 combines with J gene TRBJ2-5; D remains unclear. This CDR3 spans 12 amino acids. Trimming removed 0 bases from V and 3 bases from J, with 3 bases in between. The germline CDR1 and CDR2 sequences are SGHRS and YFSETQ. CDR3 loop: CASSLGEETQYF. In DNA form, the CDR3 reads TGCGCCAGCAGCTTGGGCGAAGAGACCCAGTACTTC. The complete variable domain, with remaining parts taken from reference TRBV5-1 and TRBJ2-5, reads KAGVTQTPRYLIKTRGQQVTLSCSPISGHRSVSWYQQTPGQGLQFLFEYFSETQRNKGNFPGRFSGRQFSNSRSEMNVSTLELGDSALYLCASSLGEETQYFGPGTRLLVL.

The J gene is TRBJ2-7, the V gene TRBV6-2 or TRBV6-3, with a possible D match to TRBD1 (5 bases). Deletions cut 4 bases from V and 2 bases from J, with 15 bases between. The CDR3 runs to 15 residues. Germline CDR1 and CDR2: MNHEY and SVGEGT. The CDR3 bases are TGTGCCAGCAGTTCAGGGTTAAGGTTACCCTACGAGCAGTACTTC. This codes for CASSSGLRLPYEQYF.